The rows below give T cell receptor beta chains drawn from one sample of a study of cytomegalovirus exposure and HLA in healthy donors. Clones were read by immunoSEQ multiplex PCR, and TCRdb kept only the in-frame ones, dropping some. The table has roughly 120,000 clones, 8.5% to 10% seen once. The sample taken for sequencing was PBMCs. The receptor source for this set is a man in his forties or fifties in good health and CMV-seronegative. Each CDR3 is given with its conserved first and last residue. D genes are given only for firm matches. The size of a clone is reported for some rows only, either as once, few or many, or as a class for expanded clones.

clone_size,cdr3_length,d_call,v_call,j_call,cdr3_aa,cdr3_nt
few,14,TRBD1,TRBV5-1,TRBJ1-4,CASSPGQGNEKLFF,TGCGCCAGCAGCCCGGGACAGGGGAATGAAAAACTGTTTTTT
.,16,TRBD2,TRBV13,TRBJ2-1,CASSRATSGGVNEQFF,TGTGCCAGCAGCCGCGCGACTAGCGGGGGGGTCAATGAGCAGTTCTTC
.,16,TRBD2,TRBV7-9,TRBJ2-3,CASSLKPLAGTDTQYF,TGTGCCAGCAGCTTAAAACCGCTAGCGGGGACAGATACGCAGTATTTT
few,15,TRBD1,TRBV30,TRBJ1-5,CAWSLTGTDYQPQHF,TGTGCCTGGAGTCTTACCGGGACAGACTATCAGCCCCAGCATTTT
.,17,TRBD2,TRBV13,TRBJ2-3,CASSLTASGGSTDTQYF,TGTGCCAGCAGCTTAACGGCTAGCGGGGGGAGCACAGATACGCAGTATTTT
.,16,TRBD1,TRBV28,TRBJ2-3,CASGYTGTGRTDTQYF,TGTGCCAGCGGCTACACCGGGACAGGGCGCACAGATACGCAGTATTTT
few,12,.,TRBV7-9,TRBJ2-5,CASSHNQETQYF,TGTGCCAGCAGCCACAACCAAGAGACCCAGTACTTC
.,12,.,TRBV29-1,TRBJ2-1,CSAGGAHNEQFF,TGCAGCGCCGGTGGGGCCCACAATGAGCAGTTCTTC
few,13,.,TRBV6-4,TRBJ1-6,CASSGYTGLPLHF,TGTGCCAGCAGTGGCTATACAGGGTTACCCCTCCACTTT
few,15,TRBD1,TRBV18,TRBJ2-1,CASSPGTGGLNEQFF,TGTGCCAGCTCACCAGGGACAGGGGGACTCAATGAGCAGTTCTTC
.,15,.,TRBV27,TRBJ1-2,CASSLSPGQGRGYTF,TGTGCCAGCAGTTTATCCCCCGGGCAGGGGAGAGGCTACACCTTC
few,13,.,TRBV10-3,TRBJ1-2,CAISAGGGNGYTF,TGTGCCATCAGTGCAGGCGGGGGGAATGGCTACACCTTC
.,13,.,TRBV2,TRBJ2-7,CASSLMTVYEQYF,TGTGCCAGCAGTCTGATGACAGTATACGAGCAGTACTTC
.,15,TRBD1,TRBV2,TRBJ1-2,CASSGGQGASYGYTF,TGTGCCAGCAGTGGCGGACAGGGGGCTAGCTATGGCTACACCTTC
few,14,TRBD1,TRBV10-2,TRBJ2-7,CASRPGQDSYEQYF,TGCGCCAGCAGGCCCGGACAGGACTCCTACGAGCAGTACTTC
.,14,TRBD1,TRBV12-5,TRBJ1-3,CASGLQGLGNTIYF,TGTGCTAGTGGTTTACAGGGGCTCGGAAACACTATATATTTT
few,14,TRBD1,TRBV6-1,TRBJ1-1,CASSQWDRATEAFF,TGTGCCAGCAGCCAATGGGACAGGGCCACTGAAGCTTTCTTT
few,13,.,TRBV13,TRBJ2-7,CASSLAPEYEQYF,TGTGCCAGCAGCTTAGCTCCGGAGTACGAGCAGTACTTC
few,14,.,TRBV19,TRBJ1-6,CASSGGGSSSPLHF,TGTGCCAGTAGCGGGGGGGGTTCGAGTTCACCCCTCCACTTT
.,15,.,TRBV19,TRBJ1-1,CASSIGGGGFAEAFF,TGTGCCAGTAGTATAGGCGGGGGCGGTTTCGCTGAAGCTTTCTTT
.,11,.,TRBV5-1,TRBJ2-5,CASSLEETQYF,TGCGCCAGCAGCTTAGAGGAGACCCAGTACTTC
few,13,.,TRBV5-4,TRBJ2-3,CASSLAGTDTQYF,TGTGCCAGCAGCTTGGCCGGGACAGATACGCAGTATTTT
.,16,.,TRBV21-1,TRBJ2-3,CASSKARGKSTDTQYF,TGTGCCAGCAGCAAAGCGCGGGGTAAGAGCACAGATACGCAGTATTTT
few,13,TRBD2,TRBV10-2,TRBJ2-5,CASSISGVETQYF,TGCGCCAGCAGCATAAGCGGGGTTGAGACCCAGTACTTC
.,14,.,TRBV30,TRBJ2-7,CAWSVQGLSYEQYF,TGTGCCTGGAGTGTACAGGGCCTCTCCTACGAGCAGTACTTC
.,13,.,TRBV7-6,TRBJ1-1,CASSPRTDSRAFF,TGTGCCAGCAGCCCCCGGACAGATTCGCGAGCTTTCTTT
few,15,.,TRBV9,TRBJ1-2,CASSVGPGRGGGYTF,TGTGCCAGCAGCGTAGGTCCAGGGCGGGGTGGAGGCTACACCTTC
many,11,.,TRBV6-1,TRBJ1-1,CASRGAILCFF,TGTGCCAGCAGGGGGGCCATTCTGTGTTTCTTT
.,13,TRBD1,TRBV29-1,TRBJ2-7,CSAGGTGKGEQYF,TGCAGCGCCGGGGGGACAGGGAAGGGCGAGCAGTACTTC
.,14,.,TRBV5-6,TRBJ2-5,CASSGRVSLETQYF,TGTGCCAGCAGCGGCCGGGTCTCACTAGAGACCCAGTACTTC
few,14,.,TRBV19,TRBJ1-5,CASSTGYGNQPQHF,TGTGCCAGTAGTACGGGGTACGGCAATCAGCCCCAGCATTTT
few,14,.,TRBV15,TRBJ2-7,CATTQTGLSYEQYF,TGTGCCACCACCCAGACAGGCCTTTCCTACGAGCAGTACTTC
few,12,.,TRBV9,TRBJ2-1,CASSVAENEQFF,TGTGCCAGCAGCGTAGCTGAGAATGAGCAGTTCTTC
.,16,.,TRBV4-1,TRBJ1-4,CASSQVLTGDGEKLFF,TGCGCCAGCAGCCAAGTTCTTACGGGGGACGGTGAAAAACTGTTTTTT
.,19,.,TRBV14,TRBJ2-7,CASSQVGTFGAESSYEQYF,TGTGCCAGCAGCCAAGTAGGAACATTCGGAGCCGAAAGCTCCTACGAGCAGTACTTC
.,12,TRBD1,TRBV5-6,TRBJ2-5,CASTRQGETQYF,TGTGCCAGCACCCGACAGGGAGAGACCCAGTACTTC
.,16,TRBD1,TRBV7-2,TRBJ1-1,CASSSVIGQGGTEAFF,TGTGCCAGCAGCTCCGTTATCGGACAGGGTGGGACTGAAGCTTTCTTT
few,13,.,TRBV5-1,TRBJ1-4,CASSRDMDEKLFF,TGCGCCAGCAGCCGGGACATGGATGAAAAACTGTTTTTT
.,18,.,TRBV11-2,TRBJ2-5,CASSLDLQRVLYQETQYF,TGTGCCAGCAGCTTAGATCTCCAGCGGGTCCTGTACCAAGAGACCCAGTACTTC
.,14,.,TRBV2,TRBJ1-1,CASSPILNRGEAFF,TGTGCCAGCAGTCCGATCCTAAATAGAGGTGAAGCTTTCTTT
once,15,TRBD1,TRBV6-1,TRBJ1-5,CASRLDRESNQPQHF,TGTGCCAGCAGACTGGACAGGGAAAGCAATCAGCCCCAGCATTTT
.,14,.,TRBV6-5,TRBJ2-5,CASSSGGAEETQYF,TGTGCCAGCAGTTCTGGGGGGGCTGAAGAGACCCAGTACTTC
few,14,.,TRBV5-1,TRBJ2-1,CASSPGLAYNEQFF,TGCGCCAGCAGCCCGGGACTGGCCTACAATGAGCAGTTCTTC
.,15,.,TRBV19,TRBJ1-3,CASSINRLSGNTIYF,TGTGCCAGTAGTATCAACAGGCTCTCTGGAAACACCATATATTTT
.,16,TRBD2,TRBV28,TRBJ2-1,CASSPTGGGPYNEQFF,TGTGCCAGCAGTCCCACCGGCGGGGGGCCATACAATGAGCAGTTCTTC
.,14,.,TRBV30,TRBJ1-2,CAWSVRTEWHGYTF,TGTGCCTGGAGTGTCAGGACAGAATGGCATGGCTACACCTTC
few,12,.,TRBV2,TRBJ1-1,CASSLQGTEAFF,TGTGCCAGCAGTCTGCAGGGGACTGAAGCTTTCTTT
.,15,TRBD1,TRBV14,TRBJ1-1,CASSRDSGSNTEAFF,TGTGCCAGCAGCAGGGACAGCGGTTCGAACACTGAAGCTTTCTTT
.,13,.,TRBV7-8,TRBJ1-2,CASSLASGSGYTF,TGTGCCAGCAGCTTAGCGTCCGGGAGTGGCTACACCTTC
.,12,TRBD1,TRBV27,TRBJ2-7,CASSPPEDREYF,TGTGCCAGCAGTCCCCCGGAGGACAGGGAGTACTTC
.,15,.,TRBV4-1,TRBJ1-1,CASSQGDWLNTEAFF,TGCGCCAGCAGCCAAGGGGACTGGTTGAACACTGAAGCTTTCTTT
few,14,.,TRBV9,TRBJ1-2,CASSVADSNYGYTF,TGTGCCAGCAGCGTAGCGGACTCGAACTATGGCTACACCTTC
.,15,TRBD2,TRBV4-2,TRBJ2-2,CASSPGLGNTGELFF,TGTGCCAGCAGCCCCGGACTAGGGAACACCGGGGAGCTGTTTTTT
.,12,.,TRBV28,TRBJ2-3,CASSLTVDTQYF,TGTGCCAGCAGTTTAACGGTAGATACGCAGTATTTT